This TCR beta chain was identified during a study of post-analysis software for immune sequencing data. Study-level points and caveats: Five or six TRBV segments were significantly more frequent in patients than in controls. TRBV5-6, TRBV5-1 and TRBV20-1 were among these segments. When the samples were clustered directly with F measure, those that had been prepared in the same batch showed strong co-clustering. When compared against controls, multiple sclerosis patients showed significantly lower normalized Chao1 diversity.

This clonotype appeared a few times. No antigen is known for it. The library was made from cDNA and included unique molecular identifiers. TCRdb processed the PCR reads anew with MiXCR; each CDR3 protein has one entry. Of around 400,000 distinct CDR3 sequences in the sample, less than 40% are singletons; the top ten hold roughly 13%. Germline CDR1 is MNHNS and CDR2 is SASEGT. The V gene end was trimmed by 0 bases and the J gene end by 5 bases; junction bases not matched to a gene: 6. The CDR3 runs to 15 residues. This TCR was sampled from a girl aged 5-17 years with multiple sclerosis. Sequences were obtained from blood. This chain uses TRBV6-1 with TRBJ2-5; 7 nucleotides align to TRBD1. The CDR3 sequence: CASSEATGLWETQYF. For the CDR3, the DNA is TGTGCCAGCAGTGAAGCGACAGGGCTGTGGGAGACCCAGTACTTC.